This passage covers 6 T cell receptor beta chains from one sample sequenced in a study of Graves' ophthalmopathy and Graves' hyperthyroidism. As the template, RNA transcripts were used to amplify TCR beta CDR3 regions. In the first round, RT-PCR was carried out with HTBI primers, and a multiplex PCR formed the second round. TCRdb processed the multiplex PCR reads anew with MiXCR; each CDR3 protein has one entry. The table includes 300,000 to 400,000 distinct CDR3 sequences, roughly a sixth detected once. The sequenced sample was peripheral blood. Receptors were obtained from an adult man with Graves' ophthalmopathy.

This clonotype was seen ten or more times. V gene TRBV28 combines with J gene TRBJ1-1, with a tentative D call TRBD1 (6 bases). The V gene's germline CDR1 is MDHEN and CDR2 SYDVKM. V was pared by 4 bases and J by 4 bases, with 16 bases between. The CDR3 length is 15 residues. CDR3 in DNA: TGTGCCAGCAGTTCCCCCCCTCGCAGGGGCACTGAAGCTTTCTTT. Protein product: CASSSPPRRGTEAFF. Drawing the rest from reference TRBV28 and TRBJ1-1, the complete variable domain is DVKVTQSSRYLVKRTGEKVFLECVQDMDHENMFWYRQDPGLGLRLIYFSYDVKMKEKGDIPEGYSVSREKKERFSLILESASTNQTSMYLCASSSPPRRGTEAFFGQGTRLTVV.

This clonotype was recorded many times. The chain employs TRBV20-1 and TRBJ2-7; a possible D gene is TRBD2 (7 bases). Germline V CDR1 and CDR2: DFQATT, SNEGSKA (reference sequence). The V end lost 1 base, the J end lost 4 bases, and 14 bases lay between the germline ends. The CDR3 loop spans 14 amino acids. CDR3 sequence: CSARVTQGLYEQYF. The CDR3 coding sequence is TGCAGTGCTAGAGTAACACAGGGACTATACGAGCAGTACTTC.

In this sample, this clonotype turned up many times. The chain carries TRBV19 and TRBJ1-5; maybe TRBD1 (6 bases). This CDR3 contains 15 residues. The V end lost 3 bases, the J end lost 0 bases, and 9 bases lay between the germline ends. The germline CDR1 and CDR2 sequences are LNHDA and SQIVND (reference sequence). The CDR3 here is CASSMDSYSNQPQHF. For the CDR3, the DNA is TGTGCCAGTAGTATGGACAGTTATAGCAATCAGCCCCAGCATTTT.

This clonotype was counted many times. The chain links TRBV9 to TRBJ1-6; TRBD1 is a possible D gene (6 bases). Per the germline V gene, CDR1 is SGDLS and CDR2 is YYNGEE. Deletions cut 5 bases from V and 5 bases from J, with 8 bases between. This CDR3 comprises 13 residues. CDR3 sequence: CASRDSDNSPLHF. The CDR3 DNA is TGTGCCAGCAGGGACAGTGATAATTCACCCCTCCACTTT.

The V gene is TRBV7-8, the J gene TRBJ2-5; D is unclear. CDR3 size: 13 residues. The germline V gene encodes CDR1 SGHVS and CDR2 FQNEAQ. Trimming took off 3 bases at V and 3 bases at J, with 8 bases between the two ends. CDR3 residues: CASSLSRKETQYF. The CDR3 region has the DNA TGTGCCAGCAGCTTGAGTCGGAAAGAGACCCAGTACTTC.

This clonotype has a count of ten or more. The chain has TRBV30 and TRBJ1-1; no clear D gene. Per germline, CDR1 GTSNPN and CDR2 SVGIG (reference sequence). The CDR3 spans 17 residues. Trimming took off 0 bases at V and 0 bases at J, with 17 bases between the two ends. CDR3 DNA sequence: TGTGCCTGGAGTGTTTCCAGGACTCATCTTATGAACACTGAAGCTTTCTTT. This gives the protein CAWSVSRTHLMNTEAFF.